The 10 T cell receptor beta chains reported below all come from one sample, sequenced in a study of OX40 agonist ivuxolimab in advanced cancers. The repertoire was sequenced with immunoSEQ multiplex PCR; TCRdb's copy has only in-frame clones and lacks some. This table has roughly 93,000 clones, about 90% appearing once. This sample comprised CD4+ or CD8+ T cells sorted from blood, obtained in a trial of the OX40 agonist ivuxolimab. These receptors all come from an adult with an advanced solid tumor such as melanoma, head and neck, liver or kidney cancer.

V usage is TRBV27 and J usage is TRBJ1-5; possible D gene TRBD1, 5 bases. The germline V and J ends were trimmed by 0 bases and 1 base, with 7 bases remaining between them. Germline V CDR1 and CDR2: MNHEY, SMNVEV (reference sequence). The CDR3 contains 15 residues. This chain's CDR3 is CASSLSQGSNQPQHF. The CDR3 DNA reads TGTGCCAGCAGTTTATCGCAGGGAAGCAATCAGCCCCAGCATTTT.

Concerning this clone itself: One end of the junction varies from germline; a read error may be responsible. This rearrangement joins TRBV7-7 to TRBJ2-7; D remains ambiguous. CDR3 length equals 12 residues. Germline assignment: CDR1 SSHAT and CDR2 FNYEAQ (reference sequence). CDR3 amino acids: CASSPPSGEQYF. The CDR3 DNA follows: TGTGCTAGCAGCCCCCCCTCTGGGGAGCAGTACTTC.

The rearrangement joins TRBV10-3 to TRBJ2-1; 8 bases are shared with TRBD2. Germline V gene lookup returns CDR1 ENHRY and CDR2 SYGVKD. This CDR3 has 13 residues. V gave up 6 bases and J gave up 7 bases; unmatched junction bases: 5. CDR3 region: CAIRAGGGNEQFF. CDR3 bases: TGTGCCATCAGGGCGGGGGGAGGTAATGAGCAGTTCTTC.

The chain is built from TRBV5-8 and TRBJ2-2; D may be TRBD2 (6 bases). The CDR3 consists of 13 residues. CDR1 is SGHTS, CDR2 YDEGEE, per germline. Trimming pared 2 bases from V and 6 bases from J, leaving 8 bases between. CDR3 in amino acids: CASSFRESGELFF. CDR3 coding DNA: TGTGCCAGCAGCTTTCGGGAGTCCGGGGAGCTGTTTTTT.

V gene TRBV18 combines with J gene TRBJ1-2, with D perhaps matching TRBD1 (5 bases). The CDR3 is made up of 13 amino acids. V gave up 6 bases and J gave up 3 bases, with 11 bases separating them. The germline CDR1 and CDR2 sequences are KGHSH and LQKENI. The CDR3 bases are TGTGCCAGCTCCCTGGGGGGATACTATGGCTACACCTTC. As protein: CASSLGGYYGYTF.

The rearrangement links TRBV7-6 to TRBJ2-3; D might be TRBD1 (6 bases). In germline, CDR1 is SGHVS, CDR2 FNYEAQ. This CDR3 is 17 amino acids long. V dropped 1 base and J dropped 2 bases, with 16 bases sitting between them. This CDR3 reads CASSLVGQSWSTDTQYF. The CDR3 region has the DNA TGTGCCAGCAGCTTAGTAGGACAGAGTTGGTCCACAGATACGCAGTATTTT.

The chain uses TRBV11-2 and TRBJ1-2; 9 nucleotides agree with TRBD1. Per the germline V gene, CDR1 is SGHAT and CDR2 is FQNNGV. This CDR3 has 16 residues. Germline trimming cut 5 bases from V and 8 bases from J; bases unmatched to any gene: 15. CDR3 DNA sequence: TGTGCCAGCAGCGGCCTTTCCTCGGGACAGGGAATCGGCTACACCTTC. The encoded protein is CASSGLSSGQGIGYTF.

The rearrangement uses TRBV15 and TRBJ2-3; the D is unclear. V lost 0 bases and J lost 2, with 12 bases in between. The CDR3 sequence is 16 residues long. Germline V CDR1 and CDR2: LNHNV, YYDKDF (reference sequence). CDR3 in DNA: TGTGCCACCAGCAGAGATTTTGGTCTGGCCACAGATACGCAGTATTTT. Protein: CATSRDFGLATDTQYF.

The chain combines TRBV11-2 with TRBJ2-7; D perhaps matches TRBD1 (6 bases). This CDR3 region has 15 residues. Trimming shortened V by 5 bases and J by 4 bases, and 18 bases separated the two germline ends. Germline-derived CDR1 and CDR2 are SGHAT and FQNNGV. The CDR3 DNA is TGTGCCAGCAGCCAGCGACAGGAAAGCGTGTACGAGCAGTACTTC. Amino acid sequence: CASSQRQESVYEQYF.

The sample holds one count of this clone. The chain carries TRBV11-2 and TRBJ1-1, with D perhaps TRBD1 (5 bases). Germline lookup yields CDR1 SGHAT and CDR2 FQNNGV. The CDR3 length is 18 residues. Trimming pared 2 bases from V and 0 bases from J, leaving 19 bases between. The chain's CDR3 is CASSLWGGGRAMNTEAFF. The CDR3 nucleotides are TGTGCCAGCAGCTTATGGGGAGGCGGCAGGGCTATGAACACTGAAGCTTTCTTT.